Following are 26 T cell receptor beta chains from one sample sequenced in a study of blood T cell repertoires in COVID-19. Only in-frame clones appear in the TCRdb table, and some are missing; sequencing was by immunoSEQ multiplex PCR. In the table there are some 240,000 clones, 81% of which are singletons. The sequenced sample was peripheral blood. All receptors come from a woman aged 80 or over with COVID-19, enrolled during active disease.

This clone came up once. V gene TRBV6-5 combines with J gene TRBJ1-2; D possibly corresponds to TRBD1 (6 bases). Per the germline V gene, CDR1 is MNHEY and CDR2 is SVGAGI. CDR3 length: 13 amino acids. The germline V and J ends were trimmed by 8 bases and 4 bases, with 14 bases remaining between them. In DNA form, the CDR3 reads TGTGCCAGCGTGAGGGGGGGAACCTATGGCTACACCTTC. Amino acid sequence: CASVRGGTYGYTF.

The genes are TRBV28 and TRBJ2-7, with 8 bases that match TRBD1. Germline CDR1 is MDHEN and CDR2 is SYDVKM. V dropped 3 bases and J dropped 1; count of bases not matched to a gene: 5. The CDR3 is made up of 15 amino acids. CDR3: CASSFRGLFSYEQYF. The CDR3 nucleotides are TGTGCCAGCAGTTTCAGGGGGCTCTTTTCCTACGAGCAGTACTTC. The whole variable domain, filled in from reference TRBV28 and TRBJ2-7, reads DVKVTQSSRYLVKRTGEKVFLECVQDMDHENMFWYRQDPGLGLRLIYFSYDVKMKEKGDIPEGYSVSREKKERFSLILESASTNQTSMYLCASSFRGLFSYEQYFGPGTRLTVT.

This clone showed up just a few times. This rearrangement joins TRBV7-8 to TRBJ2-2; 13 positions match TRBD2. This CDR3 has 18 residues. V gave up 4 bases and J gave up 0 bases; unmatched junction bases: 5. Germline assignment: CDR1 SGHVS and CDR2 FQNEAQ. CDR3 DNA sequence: TGTGCCAGCAGCTCAACTAGCGGGGGGGTTCCGAACACCGGGGAGCTGTTTTTT. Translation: CASSSTSGGVPNTGELFF.

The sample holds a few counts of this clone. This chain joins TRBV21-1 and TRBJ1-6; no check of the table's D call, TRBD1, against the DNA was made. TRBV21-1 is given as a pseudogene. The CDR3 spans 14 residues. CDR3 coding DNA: TGTGCCAGCAGCAGTACAGGGACCGATTCACCCCTCCACTTT. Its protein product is CASSSTGTDSPLHF.

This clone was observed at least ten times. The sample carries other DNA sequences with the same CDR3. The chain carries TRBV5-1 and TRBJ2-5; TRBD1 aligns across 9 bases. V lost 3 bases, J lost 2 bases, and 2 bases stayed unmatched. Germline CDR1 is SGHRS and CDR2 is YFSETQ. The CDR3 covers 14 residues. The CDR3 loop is CASSSGQGQETQYF. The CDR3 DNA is TGCGCCAGCAGCTCGGGACAGGGTCAAGAGACCCAGTACTTC.

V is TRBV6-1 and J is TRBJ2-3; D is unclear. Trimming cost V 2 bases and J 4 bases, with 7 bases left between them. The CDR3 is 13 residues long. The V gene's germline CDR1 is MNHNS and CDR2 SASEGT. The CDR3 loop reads CASSEYRSDTQYF. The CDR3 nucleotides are TGTGCCAGCAGTGAATACCGGTCAGATACGCAGTATTTT.

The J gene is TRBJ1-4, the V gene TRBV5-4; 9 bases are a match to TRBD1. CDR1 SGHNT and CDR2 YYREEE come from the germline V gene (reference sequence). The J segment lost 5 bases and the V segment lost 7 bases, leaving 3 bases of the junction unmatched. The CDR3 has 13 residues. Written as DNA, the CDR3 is TGTGCCAGCCGGACAGGGGTAAATGAAAAACTGTTTTTT. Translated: CASRTGVNEKLFF.

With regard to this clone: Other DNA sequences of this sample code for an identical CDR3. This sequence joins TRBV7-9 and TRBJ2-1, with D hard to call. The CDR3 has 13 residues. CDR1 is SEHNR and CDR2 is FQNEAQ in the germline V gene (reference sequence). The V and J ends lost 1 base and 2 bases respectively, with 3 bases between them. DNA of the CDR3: TGTGCCAGCAGCTTAGGCGCCTACAATGAGCAGTTCTTC. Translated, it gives CASSLGAYNEQFF.

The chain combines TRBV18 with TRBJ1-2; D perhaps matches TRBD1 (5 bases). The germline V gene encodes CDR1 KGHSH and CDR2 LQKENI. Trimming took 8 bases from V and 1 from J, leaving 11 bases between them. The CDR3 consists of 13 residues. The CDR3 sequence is CASAMQGNYGYTF. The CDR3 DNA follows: TGTGCCAGCGCCATGCAGGGTAACTATGGCTACACCTTC.

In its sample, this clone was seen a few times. CDR3 coding DNA: TGTGCCAGCAGTTTGGGGGGAATTCGCCCCCAGCATTTT. Its protein is CASSLGGIRPQHF. This chain connects TRBV12-3 or TRBV12-4 to TRBJ1-5; D possibly corresponds to TRBD1 (5 bases). Trimming removed 3 bases at V and 10 bases at J, with 13 bases between. This CDR3 is built from 13 residues.

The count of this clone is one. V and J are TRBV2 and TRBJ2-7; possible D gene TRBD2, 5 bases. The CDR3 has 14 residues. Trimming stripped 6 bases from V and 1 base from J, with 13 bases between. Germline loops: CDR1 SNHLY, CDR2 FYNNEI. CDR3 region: CASSGNLKSYEQYF. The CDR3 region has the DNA TGTGCCAGCAGCGGGAACCTAAAGTCCTACGAGCAGTACTTC. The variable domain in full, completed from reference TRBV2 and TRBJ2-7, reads EPEVTQTPSHQVTQMGQEVILRCVPISNHLYFYWYRQILGQKVEFLVSFYNNEISEKSEIFDDQFSVERPDGSNFTLKIRSTKLEDSAMYFCASSGNLKSYEQYFGPGTRLTVT.

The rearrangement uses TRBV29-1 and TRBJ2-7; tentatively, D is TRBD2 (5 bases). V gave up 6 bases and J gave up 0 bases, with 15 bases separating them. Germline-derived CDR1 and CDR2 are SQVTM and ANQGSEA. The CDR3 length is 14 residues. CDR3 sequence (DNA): TGCAGCGTGAGGGTCGCAGGCGTCTCCTACGAGCAGTACTTC. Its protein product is CSVRVAGVSYEQYF.

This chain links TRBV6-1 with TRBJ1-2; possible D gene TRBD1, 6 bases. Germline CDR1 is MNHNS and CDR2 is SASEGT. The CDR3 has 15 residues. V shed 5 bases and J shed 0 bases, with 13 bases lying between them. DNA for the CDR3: TGTGCCAGCAGTTGGGCGACAGGTACTAACTATGGCTACACCTTC. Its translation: CASSWATGTNYGYTF.

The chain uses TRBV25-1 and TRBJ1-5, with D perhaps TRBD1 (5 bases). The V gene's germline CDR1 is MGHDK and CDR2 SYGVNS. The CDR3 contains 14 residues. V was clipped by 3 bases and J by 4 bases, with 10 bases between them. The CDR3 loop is CASSDQGGNQPQHF. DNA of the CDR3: TGTGCCAGCAGTGACCAGGGAGGGAATCAGCCCCAGCATTTT.

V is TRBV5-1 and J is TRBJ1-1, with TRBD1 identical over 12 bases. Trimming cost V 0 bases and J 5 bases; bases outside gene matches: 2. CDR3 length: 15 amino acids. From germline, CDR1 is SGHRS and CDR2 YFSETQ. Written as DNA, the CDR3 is TGCGCCAGCAGCTTGGCGGGACAGGGGGCAACTGAAGCTTTCTTT. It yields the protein CASSLAGQGATEAFF.

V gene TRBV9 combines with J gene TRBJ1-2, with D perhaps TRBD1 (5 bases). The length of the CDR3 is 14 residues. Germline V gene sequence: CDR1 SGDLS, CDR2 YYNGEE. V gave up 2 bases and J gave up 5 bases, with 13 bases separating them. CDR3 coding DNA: TGTGCCAGCAGCGTCTCTGGAGGGGCTTATGGCTACACCTTC. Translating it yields CASSVSGGAYGYTF.

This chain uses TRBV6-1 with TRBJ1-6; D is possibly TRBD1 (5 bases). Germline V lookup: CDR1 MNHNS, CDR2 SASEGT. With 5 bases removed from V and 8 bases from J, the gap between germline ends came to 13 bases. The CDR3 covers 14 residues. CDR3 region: CASSLDSAYSPLHF. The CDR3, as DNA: TGTGCCAGCAGTCTTGACAGTGCTTATTCACCCCTCCACTTT.

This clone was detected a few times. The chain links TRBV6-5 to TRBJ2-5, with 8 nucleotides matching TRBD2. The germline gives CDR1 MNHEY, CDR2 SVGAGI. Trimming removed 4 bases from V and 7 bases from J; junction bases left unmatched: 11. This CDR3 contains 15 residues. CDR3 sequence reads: CASSFPSGGLVTQYF. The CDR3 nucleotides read TGTGCCAGCAGTTTTCCAAGCGGGGGCCTAGTGACCCAGTACTTC.

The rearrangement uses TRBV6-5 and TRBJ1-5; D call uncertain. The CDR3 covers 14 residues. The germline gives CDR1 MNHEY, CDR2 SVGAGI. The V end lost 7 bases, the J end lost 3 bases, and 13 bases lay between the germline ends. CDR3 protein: CASTQPGNNQPQHF. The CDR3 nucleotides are TGTGCCAGCACCCAGCCGGGGAACAATCAGCCCCAGCATTTT.

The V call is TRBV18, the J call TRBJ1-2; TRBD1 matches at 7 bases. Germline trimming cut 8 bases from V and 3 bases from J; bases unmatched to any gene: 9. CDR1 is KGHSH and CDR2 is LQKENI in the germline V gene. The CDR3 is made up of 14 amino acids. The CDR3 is CASHPGRGDYGYTF. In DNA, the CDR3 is TGTGCCAGCCACCCCGGCAGGGGGGACTATGGCTACACCTTC.

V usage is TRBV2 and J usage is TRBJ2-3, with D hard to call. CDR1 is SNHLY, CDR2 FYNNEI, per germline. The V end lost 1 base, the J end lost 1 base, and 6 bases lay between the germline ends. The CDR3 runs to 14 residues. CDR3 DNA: TGTGCCAGCAGTGAAGACGAGGGCACAGATACGCAGTATTTT. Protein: CASSEDEGTDTQYF.

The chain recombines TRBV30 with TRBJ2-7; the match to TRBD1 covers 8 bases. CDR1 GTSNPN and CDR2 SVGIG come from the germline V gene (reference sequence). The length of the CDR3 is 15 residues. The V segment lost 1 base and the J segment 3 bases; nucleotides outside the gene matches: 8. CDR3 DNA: TGTGCCTGGAGTGACCCGGGACAGGCCCTCTACGAGCAGTACTTC. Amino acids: CAWSDPGQALYEQYF.

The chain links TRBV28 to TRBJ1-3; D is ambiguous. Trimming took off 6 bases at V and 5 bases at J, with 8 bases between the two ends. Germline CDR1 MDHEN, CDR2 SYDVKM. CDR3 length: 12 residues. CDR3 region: CASRRGRNTIYF. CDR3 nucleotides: TGTGCCAGCAGGAGAGGGAGAAACACCATATATTTT. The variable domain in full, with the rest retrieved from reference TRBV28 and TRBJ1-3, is DVKVTQSSRYLVKRTGEKVFLECVQDMDHENMFWYRQDPGLGLRLIYFSYDVKMKEKGDIPEGYSVSREKKERFSLILESASTNQTSMYLCASRRGRNTIYFGEGSWLTVV.

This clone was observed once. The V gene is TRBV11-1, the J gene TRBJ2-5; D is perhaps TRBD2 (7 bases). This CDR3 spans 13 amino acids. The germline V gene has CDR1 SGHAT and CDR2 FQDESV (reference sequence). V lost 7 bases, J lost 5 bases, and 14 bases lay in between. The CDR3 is CASNGGLRETQYF. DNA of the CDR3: TGTGCCAGCAACGGGGGGCTCAGGGAGACCCAGTACTTC.

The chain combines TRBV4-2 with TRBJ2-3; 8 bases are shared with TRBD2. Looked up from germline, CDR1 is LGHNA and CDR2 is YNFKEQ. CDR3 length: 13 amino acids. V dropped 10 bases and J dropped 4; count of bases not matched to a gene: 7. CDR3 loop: CATRGGQADTQYF. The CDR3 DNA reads TGTGCCACCCGGGGGGGGCAGGCAGATACGCAGTATTTT.

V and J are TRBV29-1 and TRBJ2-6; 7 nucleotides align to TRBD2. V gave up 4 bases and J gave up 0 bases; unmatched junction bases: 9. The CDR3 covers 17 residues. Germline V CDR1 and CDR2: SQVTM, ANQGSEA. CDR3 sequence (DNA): TGCAGCGTTGCCCGGGGGGTCCCGGGCTCTGGGGCCAACGTCCTGACTTTC. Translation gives CSVARGVPGSGANVLTF.